Presented here are 13 T cell receptor beta chains from one specimen sequenced in a study of preoperative IRX-2 immunotherapy in early breast cancer. The treatment was: preoperative locoregional IRX-2 cytokine immunotherapy. This table comes from immunoSEQ multiplex PCR, and its TCRdb copy is limited to in-frame clones, with some not included. Among around 30,000 clones, 78% were seen once, and the ten largest hold less than 2.5%. The sample was lymph node tissue, taken before IRX-2 immunotherapy. These receptors were obtained from a human donor with breast cancer.

The V call is TRBV11-3, the J call TRBJ2-3, with 8 bases identical to TRBD2. CDR1 is SGHNT and CDR2 is YENEEA in the germline V gene. V was pared by 5 bases and J by 5 bases, with 9 bases of the junction left unmatched. The CDR3 sequence is 15 residues long. In DNA form, the CDR3 reads TGTGCCAGCAGCCCCTCAGTGACTAGCGTAGATACGCAGTATTTT. It is translated as CASSPSVTSVDTQYF.

V usage is TRBV25-1 and J usage is TRBJ1-1; D remains ambiguous. The CDR3 loop spans 14 amino acids. Trimming pared 7 bases from V and 1 base from J, leaving 13 bases between. Germline V lookup: CDR1 MGHDK, CDR2 SYGVNS. The CDR3 here is CASKSRSKNTEAFF. CDR3 sequence (DNA): TGTGCCAGCAAAAGTCGTTCCAAGAACACTGAAGCTTTCTTT.

V is TRBV5-1 and J is TRBJ2-5; D ambiguous. This CDR3 comprises 15 residues. V lost 0 bases, J lost 7 bases, and 16 bases lay in between. Germline V lookup: CDR1 SGHRS, CDR2 YFSETQ. DNA for the CDR3: TGCGCCAGCAGCTTGGCCGGAGATTCCCGTGCGACCCAGTACTTC. This codes for CASSLAGDSRATQYF. Variable domain in full (rest from reference TRBV5-1 and TRBJ2-5): KAGVTQTPRYLIKTRGQQVTLSCSPISGHRSVSWYQQTPGQGLQFLFEYFSETQRNKGNFPGRFSGRQFSNSRSEMNVSTLELGDSALYLCASSLAGDSRATQYFGPGTRLLVL.

The chain is built from TRBV11-3 and TRBJ2-1, with a possible D match to TRBD2 (5 bases). In germline, CDR1 is SGHNT, CDR2 YENEEA. Trimming cost V 4 bases and J 9 bases, with 16 bases left between them. There are 14 residues in the CDR3. The CDR3 DNA follows: TGTGCCAGCAGCTGGACTGCAAGTGGGTCTGAGCAGTTCTTC. Its protein is CASSWTASGSEQFF.

The chain is built from TRBV6-8 and TRBJ1-2; no reliable D call. The CDR3 is 14 residues long. V was cut by 2 bases and J by 0 bases, with 7 bases left in between. The germline V gene has CDR1 MNHGY and CDR2 SAAAGT. The CDR3 DNA sequence: TGTGCCAGCAGTTACGGGCCCCCTAACTATGGCTACACCTTC. Its translation is CASSYGPPNYGYTF.

This clone was counted once. V gene TRBV29-1 combines with J gene TRBJ1-2, with 8 bases aligning to TRBD1. V lost 7 bases to trimming and J lost 5 bases; unmatched junction nucleotides: 9. Germline assignment: CDR1 SQVTM and CDR2 ANQGSEA. The CDR3 sequence is 13 residues long. CDR3 in amino acids: CSASTGGGYGYTF. The CDR3 DNA reads TGCAGCGCCAGCACAGGGGGAGGTTATGGCTACACCTTC. Full variable domain (outside the CDR3, taken from reference TRBV29-1 and TRBJ1-2): SAVISQKPSRDICQRGTSLTIQCQVDSQVTMMFWYRQQPGQSLTLIATANQGSEATYESGFVIDKFPISRPNLTFSTLTVSNMSPEDSSIYLCSASTGGGYGYTFGSGTRLTVV.

The chain is built from TRBV5-1 and TRBJ1-1; TRBD1 might be the D (6 bases). The V and J ends lost 2 bases and 3 bases respectively, with 14 bases between them. Germline CDR1 SGHRS, CDR2 YFSETQ. The CDR3 extends over 15 amino acids. The CDR3 region is CASSFLGGGDTEAFF. The CDR3 DNA reads as TGCGCCAGCAGCTTCCTAGGGGGAGGGGACACTGAAGCTTTCTTT. The full variable domain, its missing parts supplied by reference TRBV5-1 and TRBJ1-1, is KAGVTQTPRYLIKTRGQQVTLSCSPISGHRSVSWYQQTPGQGLQFLFEYFSETQRNKGNFPGRFSGRQFSNSRSEMNVSTLELGDSALYLCASSFLGGGDTEAFFGQGTRLTVV.

V usage is TRBV6-8 and J usage is TRBJ1-1; 8 bases fit TRBD1. J gave up 5 bases and V 3 bases, and 2 bases lay outside the gene matches. Germline CDR1 and CDR2: MNHGY and SAAAGT. This CDR3 spans 13 amino acids. This CDR3 reads CASSYNRGTEAFF. The CDR3 DNA follows: TGTGCCAGCAGTTATAACAGGGGGACTGAAGCTTTCTTT.

The chain is built from TRBV6-8 and TRBJ1-5; unclear D gene. Germline V gene data show CDR1 as MNHGY and CDR2 as SAAAGT. Trimming removed 5 bases at V and 0 bases at J, with 14 bases between. This CDR3 is 16 amino acids long. CDR3 sequence (DNA): TGTGCCAGCAGTGATCACGGGAGAGTTAGCAATCAGCCCCAGCATTTT. Translation gives CASSDHGRVSNQPQHF.

In its sample, this clone was seen once. The chain uses TRBV6-8 and TRBJ1-1; D unclear. V was pared by 4 bases and J by 6 bases, with 12 bases between. Germline CDR1 MNHGY, CDR2 SAAAGT. The CDR3 spans 13 residues. In nucleotides, the CDR3 is TGTGCCAGCAGTTGGGAGGGTATCGCTGAAGCTTTCTTT. Amino acids: CASSWEGIAEAFF.

This clone showed up just once. The chain links TRBV1 to TRBJ2-5; TRBD2 reflects the table's D call only, with no check against the DNA. TRBV1 has pseudogene status. The CDR3 sequence is 17 residues long. CDR3 sequence: CASSPRAQAGGREVQYF. For the CDR3, the DNA is TGCGCCAGCAGCCCCCGGGCACAGGCGGGGGGCCGTGAAGTCCAGTACTTC.

This clone has a handful of counts. The genes are TRBV28 and TRBJ2-5; D gene ambiguous. Per the germline V gene, CDR1 is MDHEN and CDR2 is SYDVKM. CDR3 length equals 13 residues. The V gene lost 5 bases and the J gene lost 2 bases, with 9 bases spanning the gap. CDR3 in amino acids: CASSPYLQETQYF. CDR3 bases: TGTGCCAGCAGTCCGTATTTACAAGAGACCCAGTACTTC.

The chain recombines TRBV6-8 with TRBJ1-1, with unresolved D. Trimming pared 5 bases from V and 4 bases from J, leaving 11 bases between. CDR1 and CDR2 from the germline V gene are MNHGY and SAAAGT. The CDR3 contains 13 residues. The CDR3 spells CASSHTGSTEAFF. The CDR3, as DNA: TGTGCCAGCAGTCACACGGGGAGCACTGAAGCTTTCTTT.